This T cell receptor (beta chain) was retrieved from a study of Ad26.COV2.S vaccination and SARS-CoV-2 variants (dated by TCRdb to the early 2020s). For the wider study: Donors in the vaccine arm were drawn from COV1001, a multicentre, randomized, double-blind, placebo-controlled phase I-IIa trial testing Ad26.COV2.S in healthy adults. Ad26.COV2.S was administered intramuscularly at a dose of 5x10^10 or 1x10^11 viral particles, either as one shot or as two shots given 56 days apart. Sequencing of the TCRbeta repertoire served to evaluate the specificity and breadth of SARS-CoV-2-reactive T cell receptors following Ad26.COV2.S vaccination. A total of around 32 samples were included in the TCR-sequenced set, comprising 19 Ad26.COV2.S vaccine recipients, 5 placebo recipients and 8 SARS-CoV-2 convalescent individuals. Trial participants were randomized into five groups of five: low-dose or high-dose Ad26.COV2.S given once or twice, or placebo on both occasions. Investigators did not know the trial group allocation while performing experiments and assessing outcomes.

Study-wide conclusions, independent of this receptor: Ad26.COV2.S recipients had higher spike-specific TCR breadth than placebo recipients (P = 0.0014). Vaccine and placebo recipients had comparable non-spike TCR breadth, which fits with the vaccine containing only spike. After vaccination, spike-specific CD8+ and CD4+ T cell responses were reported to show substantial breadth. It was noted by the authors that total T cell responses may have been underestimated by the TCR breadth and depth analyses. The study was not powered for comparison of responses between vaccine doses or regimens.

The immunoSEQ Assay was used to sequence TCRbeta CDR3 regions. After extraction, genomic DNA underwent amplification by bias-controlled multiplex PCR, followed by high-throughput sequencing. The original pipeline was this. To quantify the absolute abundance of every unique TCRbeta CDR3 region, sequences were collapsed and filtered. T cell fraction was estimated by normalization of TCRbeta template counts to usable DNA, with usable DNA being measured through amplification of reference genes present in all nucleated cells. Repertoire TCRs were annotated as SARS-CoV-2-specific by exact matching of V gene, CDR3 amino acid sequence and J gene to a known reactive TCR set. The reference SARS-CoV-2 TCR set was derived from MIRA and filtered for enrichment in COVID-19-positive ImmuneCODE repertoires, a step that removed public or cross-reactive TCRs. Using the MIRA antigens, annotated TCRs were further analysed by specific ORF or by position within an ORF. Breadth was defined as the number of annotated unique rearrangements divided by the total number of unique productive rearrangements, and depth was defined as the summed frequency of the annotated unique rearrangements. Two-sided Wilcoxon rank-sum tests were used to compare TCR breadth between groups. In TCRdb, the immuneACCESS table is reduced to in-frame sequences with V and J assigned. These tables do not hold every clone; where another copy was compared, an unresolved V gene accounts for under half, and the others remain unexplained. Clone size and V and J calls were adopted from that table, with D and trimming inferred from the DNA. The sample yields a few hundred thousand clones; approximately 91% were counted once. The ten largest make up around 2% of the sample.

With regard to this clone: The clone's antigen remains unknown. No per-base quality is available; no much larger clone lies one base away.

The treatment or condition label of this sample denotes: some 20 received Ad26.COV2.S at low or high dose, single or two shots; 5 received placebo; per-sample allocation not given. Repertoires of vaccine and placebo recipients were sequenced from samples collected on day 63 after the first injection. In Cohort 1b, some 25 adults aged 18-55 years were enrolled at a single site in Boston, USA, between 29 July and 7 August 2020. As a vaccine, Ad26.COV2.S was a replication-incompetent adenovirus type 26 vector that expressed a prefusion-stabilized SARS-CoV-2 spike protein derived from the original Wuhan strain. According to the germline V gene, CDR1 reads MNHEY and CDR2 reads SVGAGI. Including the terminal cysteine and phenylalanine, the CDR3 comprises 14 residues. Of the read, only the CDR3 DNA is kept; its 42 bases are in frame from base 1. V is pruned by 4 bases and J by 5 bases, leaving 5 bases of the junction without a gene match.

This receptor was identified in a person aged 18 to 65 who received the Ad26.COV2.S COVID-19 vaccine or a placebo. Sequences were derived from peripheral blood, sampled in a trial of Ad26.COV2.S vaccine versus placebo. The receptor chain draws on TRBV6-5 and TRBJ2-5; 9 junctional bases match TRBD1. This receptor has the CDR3 CASSFNRGPETQYF. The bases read TGTGCCAGCAGTTTCAACAGGGGGCCGGAGACCCAGTACTTC.